The TCR beta chain described here comes from a study of blood T cell repertoires in COVID-19. About the study: The United States, Italy and Spain were the sources of the acute and convalescent COVID-19 samples. PBMCs, B-cell-depleted T cells, or T cells provided the cDNA or gDNA that made up the material.

Germline V CDR1 and CDR2: MNHEY, SVGAGI. Trimming removed 0 bases at V and 3 bases at J, with 8 bases between. The CDR3 spans 14 residues. As regards this clone: The same CDR3 is also encoded by other DNA sequences in this sample.

Participant-reported clinical history was the basis for cohort assignment. Repertoires were generated with immunoSEQ multiplex PCR, while TCRdb's copy carries only in-frame clones and drops some. The sample has fewer than 400,000 clones, roughly 90% seen once. The sequence was collected from a woman aged 25 to 45 who had been exposed to COVID-19. Specimen: PBMCs or T cells enriched from blood (not recorded which). The chain combines TRBV6-5 with TRBJ1-2; no clear D. The CDR3 coding sequence is TGTGCCAGCAGTTACTCCGGAGTATACTATGGCTACACCTTC. Translated: CASSYSGVYYGYTF.